This T cell receptor beta chain was documented in a study of T cell responses to AZD1222 COVID-19 vaccine. This table comes from immunoSEQ multiplex PCR, and its TCRdb copy is limited to in-frame clones, with some not included. The sample lists over 100,000 clones, 88% occurring once. The starting material was peripheral blood, obtained on day 0 of AZD1222 vaccination. The sequence came from an adult in good health.

CDR3 DNA sequence: TGTGCCAGCAGCTTAACCCAGGGAGATGGCTACACCTTC. It translates to CASSLTQGDGYTF. The chain employs TRBV7-3 and TRBJ1-2, with D maybe TRBD1 (5 bases). Deletions cut 0 bases from V and 6 bases from J, with 8 bases between. Germline V gene sequence: CDR1 SGHTA, CDR2 FQGTGA. The CDR3 extends over 13 amino acids.